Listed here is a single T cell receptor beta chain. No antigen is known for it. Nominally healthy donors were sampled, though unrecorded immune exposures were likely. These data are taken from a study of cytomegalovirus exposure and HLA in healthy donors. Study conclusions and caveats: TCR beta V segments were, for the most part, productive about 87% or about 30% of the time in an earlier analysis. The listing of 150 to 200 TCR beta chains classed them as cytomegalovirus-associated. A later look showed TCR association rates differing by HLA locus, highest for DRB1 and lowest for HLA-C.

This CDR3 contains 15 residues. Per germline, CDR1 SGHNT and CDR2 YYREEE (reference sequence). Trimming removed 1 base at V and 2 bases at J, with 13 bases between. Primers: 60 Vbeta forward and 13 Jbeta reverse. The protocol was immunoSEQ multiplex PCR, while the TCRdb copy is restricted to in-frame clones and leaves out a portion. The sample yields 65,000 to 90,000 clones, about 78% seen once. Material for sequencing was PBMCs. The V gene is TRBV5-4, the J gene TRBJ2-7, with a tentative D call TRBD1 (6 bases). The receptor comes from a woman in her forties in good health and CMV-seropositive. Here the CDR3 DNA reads TGTGCCAGCAGCTTGACCAGGGGAGCGACCTACGAGCAGTACTTC. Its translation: CASSLTRGATYEQYF.